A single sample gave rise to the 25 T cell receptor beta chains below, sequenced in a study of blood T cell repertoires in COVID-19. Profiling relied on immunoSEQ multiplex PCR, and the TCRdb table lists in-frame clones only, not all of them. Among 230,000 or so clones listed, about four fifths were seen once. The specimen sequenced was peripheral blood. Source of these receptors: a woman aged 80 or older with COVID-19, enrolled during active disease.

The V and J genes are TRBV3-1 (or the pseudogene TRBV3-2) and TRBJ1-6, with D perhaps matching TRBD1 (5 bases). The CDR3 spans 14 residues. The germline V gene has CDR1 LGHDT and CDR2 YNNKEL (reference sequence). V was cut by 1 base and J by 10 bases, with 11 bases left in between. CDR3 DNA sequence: TGTGCCAGCAGCCAAGTCCAGGGTAGCTCACCCCTCCACTTT. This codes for CASSQVQGSSPLHF.

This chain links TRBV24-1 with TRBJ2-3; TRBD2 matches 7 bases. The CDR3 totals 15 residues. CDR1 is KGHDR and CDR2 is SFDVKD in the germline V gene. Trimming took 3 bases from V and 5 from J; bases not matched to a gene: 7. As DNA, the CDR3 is TGTGCCACCAGTGATCCTAGCTCTAGCGGAGATACGCAGTATTTT. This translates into CATSDPSSSGDTQYF.

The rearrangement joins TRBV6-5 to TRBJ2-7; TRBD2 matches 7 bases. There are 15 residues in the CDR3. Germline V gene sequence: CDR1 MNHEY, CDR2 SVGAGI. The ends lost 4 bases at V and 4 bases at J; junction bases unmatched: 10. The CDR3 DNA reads TGTGCCAGCAGTTTCACTAGCGACCCCCGGTACGAGCAGTACTTC. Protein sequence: CASSFTSDPRYEQYF.

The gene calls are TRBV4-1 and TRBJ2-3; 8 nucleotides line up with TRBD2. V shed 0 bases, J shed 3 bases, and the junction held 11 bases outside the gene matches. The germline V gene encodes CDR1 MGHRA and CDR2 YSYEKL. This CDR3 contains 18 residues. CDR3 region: CASSQDRRRGGRTDTQYF. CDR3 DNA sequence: TGCGCCAGCAGCCAAGATAGAAGAAGGGGCGGGAGGACAGATACGCAGTATTTT.

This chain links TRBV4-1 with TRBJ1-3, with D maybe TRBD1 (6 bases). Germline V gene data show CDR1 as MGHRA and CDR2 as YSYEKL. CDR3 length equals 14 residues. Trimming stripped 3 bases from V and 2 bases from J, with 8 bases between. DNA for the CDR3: TGCGCCAGCAGCCAGGGGGCTACTGGAAACACCATATATTTT. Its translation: CASSQGATGNTIYF.

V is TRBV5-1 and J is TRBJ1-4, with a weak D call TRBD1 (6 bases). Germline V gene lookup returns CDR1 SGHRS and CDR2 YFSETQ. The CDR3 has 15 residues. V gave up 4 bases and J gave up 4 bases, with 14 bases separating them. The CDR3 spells CASSPQGSGNEKLFF. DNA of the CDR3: TGCGCCAGCAGCCCTCAGGGGTCTGGTAATGAAAAACTGTTTTTT.

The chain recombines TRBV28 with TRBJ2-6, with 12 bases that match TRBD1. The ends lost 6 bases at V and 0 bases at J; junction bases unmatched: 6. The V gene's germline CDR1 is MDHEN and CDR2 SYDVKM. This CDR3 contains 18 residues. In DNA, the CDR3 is TGTGCCAGCAGACCCCCGGGACAGGGGGCCTCTGGGGCCAACGTCCTGACTTTC. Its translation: CASRPPGQGASGANVLTF.

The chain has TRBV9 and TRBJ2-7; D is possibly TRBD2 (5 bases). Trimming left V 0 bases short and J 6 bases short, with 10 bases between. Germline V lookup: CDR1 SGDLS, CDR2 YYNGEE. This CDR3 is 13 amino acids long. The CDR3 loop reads CASSVVPGVEQYF. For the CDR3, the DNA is TGTGCCAGCAGCGTAGTTCCCGGGGTCGAGCAGTACTTC.

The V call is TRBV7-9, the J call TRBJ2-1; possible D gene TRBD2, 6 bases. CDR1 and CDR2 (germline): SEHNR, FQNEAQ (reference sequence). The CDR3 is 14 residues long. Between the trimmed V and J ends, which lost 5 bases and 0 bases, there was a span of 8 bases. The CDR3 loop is CASSLDYSYNEQFF. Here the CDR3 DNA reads TGTGCCAGCAGCCTGGACTACTCCTACAATGAGCAGTTCTTC.

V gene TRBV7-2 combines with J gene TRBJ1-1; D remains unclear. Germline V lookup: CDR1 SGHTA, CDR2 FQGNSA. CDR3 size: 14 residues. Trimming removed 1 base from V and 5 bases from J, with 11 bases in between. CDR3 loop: CASSLGSPGTEAFF. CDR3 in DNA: TGTGCCAGCAGCTTAGGGTCCCCGGGGACTGAAGCTTTCTTT.

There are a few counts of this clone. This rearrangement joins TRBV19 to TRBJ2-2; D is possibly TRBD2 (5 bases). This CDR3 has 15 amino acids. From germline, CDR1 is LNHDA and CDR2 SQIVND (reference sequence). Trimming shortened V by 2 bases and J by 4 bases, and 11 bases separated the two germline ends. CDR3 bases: TGTGCCAGTAGTATAATAAGTGCGGGCACCGGGGAGCTGTTTTTT. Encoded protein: CASSIISAGTGELFF.

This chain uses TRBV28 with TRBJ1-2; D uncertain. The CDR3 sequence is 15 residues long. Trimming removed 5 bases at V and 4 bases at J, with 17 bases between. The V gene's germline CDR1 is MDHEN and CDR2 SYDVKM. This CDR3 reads CASSRLTRVGYGYTF. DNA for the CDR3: TGTGCCAGCAGTCGACTGACCCGGGTAGGCTATGGCTACACCTTC.

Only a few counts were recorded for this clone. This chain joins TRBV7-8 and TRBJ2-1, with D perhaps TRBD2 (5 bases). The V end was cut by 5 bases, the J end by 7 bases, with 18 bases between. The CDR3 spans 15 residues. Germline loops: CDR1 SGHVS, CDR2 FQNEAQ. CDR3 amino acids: CASSPPGDHRNEQFF. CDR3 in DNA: TGTGCCAGCAGCCCCCCCGGGGATCATAGGAATGAGCAGTTCTTC.

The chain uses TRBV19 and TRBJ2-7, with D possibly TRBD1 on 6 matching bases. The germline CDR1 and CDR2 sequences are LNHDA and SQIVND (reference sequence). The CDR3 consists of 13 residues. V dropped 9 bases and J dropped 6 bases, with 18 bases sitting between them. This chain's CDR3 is CASRNTGTGEQYF. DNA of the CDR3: TGTGCCAGCCGAAACACAGGGACGGGCGAGCAGTACTTC.

CDR3 bases: TGTGCCAGCAGCTTAGGAGCGGCCCTCTACAATGAGCAGTTCTTC. It codes for CASSLGAALYNEQFF. The chain carries TRBV7-8 and TRBJ2-1, with a tentative D call TRBD2 (5 bases). CDR3 length equals 15 residues. Germline V CDR1 and CDR2: SGHVS, FQNEAQ. V gave up 1 base and J gave up 3 bases, with 10 bases separating them. The full variable domain, completed using reference TRBV7-8 and TRBJ2-1, is GAGVSQSPRYKVAKRGQDVALRCDPISGHVSLFWYQQALGQGPEFLTYFQNEAQLDKSGLPSDRFFAERPEGSVSTLKIQRTQQEDSAVYLCASSLGAALYNEQFFGPGTRLTVL.

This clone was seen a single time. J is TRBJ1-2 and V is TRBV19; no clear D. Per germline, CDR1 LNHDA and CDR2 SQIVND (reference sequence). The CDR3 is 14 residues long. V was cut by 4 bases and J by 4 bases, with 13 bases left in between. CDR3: CASSKGGVSYGYTF. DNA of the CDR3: TGTGCCAGTAGTAAAGGCGGGGTAAGCTATGGCTACACCTTC.

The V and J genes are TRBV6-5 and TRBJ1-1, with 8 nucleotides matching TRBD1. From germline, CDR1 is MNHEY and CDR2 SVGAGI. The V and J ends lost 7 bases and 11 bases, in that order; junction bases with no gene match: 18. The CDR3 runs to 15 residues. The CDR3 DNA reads TGTGCCAGCATGGGGCCGGGACAGGTCATGTGGGGGGCTTTCTTT. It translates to CASMGPGQVMWGAFF.

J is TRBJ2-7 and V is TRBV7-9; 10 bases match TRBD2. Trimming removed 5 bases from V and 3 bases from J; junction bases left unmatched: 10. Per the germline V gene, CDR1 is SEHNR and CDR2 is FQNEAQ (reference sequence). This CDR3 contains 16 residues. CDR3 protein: CASSPLVTSGIYEQYF. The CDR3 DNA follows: TGTGCCAGCAGCCCGCTGGTTACTAGCGGGATCTACGAGCAGTACTTC. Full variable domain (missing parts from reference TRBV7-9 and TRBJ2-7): DTGVSQNPRHKITKRGQNVTFRCDPISEHNRLYWYRQTLGQGPEFLTYFQNEAQLEKSRLLSDRFSAERPKGSFSTLEIQRTEQGDSAMYLCASSPLVTSGIYEQYFGPGTRLTVT.

The chain's CDR3 is CASSEPGQGNTIYF. The CDR3 bases are TGTGCCAGCAGTGAACCCGGACAGGGGAACACCATATATTTT. The chain combines TRBV25-1 with TRBJ1-3, with TRBD1 matching 9 bases. CDR3 length equals 14 residues. Germline assignment: CDR1 MGHDK and CDR2 SYGVNS. With V trimmed by 2 bases and J by 7 bases, 3 bases remained unmatched.

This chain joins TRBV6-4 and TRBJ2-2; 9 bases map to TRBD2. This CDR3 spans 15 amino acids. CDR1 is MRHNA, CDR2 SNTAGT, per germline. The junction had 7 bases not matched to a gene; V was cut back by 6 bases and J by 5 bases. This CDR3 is CASRYLAGQTGELFF. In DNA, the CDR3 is TGTGCCAGCAGATATCTAGCGGGGCAAACCGGGGAGCTGTTTTTT.

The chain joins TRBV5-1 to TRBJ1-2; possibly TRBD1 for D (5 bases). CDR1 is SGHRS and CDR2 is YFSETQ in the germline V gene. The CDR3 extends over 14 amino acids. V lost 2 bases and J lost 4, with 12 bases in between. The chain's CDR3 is CASSLGGQGYGYTF. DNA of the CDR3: TGCGCCAGCAGCTTAGGAGGGCAGGGCTATGGCTACACCTTC.

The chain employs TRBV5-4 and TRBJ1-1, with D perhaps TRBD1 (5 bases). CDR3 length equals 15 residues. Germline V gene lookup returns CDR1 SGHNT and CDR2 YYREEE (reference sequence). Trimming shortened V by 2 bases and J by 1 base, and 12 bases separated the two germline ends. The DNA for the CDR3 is TGTGCCAGCAGCTTACCACAGGCTCAGAACACTGAAGCTTTCTTT. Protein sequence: CASSLPQAQNTEAFF.

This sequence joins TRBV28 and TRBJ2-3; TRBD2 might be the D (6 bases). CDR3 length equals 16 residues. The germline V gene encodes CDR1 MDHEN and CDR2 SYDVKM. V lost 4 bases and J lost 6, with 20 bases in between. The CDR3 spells CASSSAILGGGDTQYF. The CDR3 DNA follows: TGTGCCAGCAGTTCTGCCATACTCGGGGGTGGGGATACGCAGTATTTT.

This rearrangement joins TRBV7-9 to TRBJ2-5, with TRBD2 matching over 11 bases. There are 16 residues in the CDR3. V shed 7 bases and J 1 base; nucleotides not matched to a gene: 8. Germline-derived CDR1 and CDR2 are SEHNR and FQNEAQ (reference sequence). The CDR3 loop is CASIPWGTSGQETQYF. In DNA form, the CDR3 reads TGTGCCAGCATACCTTGGGGGACTAGCGGCCAAGAGACCCAGTACTTC.

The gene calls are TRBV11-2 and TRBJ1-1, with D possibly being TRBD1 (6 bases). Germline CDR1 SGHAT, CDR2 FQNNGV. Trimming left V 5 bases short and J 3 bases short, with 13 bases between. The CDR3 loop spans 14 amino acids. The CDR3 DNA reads TGTGCCAGCAGCCCGGACAGTGGTGACACTGAAGCTTTCTTT. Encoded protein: CASSPDSGDTEAFF.